The 8 T cell receptor beta chains given below trace back to one sample, sequenced in a study of T-cell reconstitution after alpha-beta-depleted transplantation in children. Construction of the TCRbeta library involved unique molecular identifiers. A single record per CDR3 protein comes from TCRdb applying MiXCR to the PCR reads. The profile shows almost 400,000 distinct CDR3 sequences, roughly 22% of them singletons. The sample consisted of PBMCs from the stem cell graft donor, taken from the stem cell graft. These receptors originate from a human donor who donated a stem cell graft to a child with acute myeloid leukemia.

This clonotype was seen a few times. CDR3 sequence: CASPSTGAQETQYF. The CDR3 DNA sequence: TGTGCCAGTCCCTCGACAGGGGCCCAAGAGACCCAGTACTTC. The chain uses TRBV6-1 and TRBJ2-5, with 8 bases aligning to TRBD1. Germline V gene lookup returns CDR1 MNHNS and CDR2 SASEGT. The CDR3 length is 14 residues. Trimming cost V 9 bases and J 1 base; bases outside gene matches: 7.

This clonotype was seen many times. The rearrangement uses TRBV20-1 and TRBJ1-1; D uncertain. The V end was cut by 0 bases, the J end by 8 bases, with 7 bases between. CDR1 and CDR2 from the germline V gene are DFQATT and SNEGSKA (reference sequence). The CDR3 consists of 11 residues. The CDR3 DNA follows: TGCAGTGCTAGAGATGGGTTCGAAGCTTTCTTT. Amino acids: CSARDGFEAFF.

This clonotype was seen at least ten times. The chain uses TRBV28 and TRBJ2-3, with TRBD2 matching over 9 bases. Trimming took 5 bases from V and 4 from J; bases not matched to a gene: 7. From germline, CDR1 is MDHEN and CDR2 SYDVKM. CDR3 size: 15 residues. CDR3 DNA sequence: TGTGCCAGCAGTGTTCTAGCGGGACTGCCAGATACGCAGTATTTT. This codes for CASSVLAGLPDTQYF. The full variable domain, its missing parts supplied by reference TRBV28 and TRBJ2-3, is DVKVTQSSRYLVKRTGEKVFLECVQDMDHENMFWYRQDPGLGLRLIYFSYDVKMKEKGDIPEGYSVSREKKERFSLILESASTNQTSMYLCASSVLAGLPDTQYFGPGTRLTVL.

The chain employs TRBV12-3 or TRBV12-4 and TRBJ1-2; 7 bases match TRBD1. Trimming at V came to 5 bases and at J to 3 bases, leaving 6 bases not matched to a gene. The CDR3 is made up of 14 amino acids. CDR3 protein: CASSADRAHYGYTF. Here the CDR3 DNA reads TGTGCCAGCAGTGCCGACAGGGCCCACTATGGCTACACCTTC.

This clonotype was detected a few times. V is TRBV7-9 and J is TRBJ1-5; the D is unclear. The CDR3 has 13 amino acids. CDR1 is SEHNR, CDR2 FQNEAQ, per germline (reference sequence). The V end was cut by 4 bases, the J end by 8 bases, with 12 bases between. CDR3 protein: CASSSYGSEPQHF. CDR3 nucleotide sequence: TGTGCCAGCAGCTCCTATGGTTCTGAGCCCCAGCATTTT.

The sample holds a few counts of this clonotype. The V and J genes are TRBV15 and TRBJ2-5; TRBD1 might be the D (5 bases). Trimming stripped 1 base from V and 5 bases from J, with 17 bases between. CDR1 and CDR2 from the germline V gene are LNHNV and YYDKDF (reference sequence). This CDR3 is 16 amino acids long. Here the CDR3 reads CATSRVTGYRYETQYF. The CDR3, as DNA: TGTGCCACCAGCAGAGTTACAGGTTATCGGTACGAGACCCAGTACTTC.

V usage is TRBV28 and J usage is TRBJ1-1, with 9 bases aligning to TRBD1. J gave up 10 bases and V 7 bases, and 10 bases lay outside the gene matches. This CDR3 spans 13 amino acids. Germline V lookup: CDR1 MDHEN, CDR2 SYDVKM. CDR3 bases: TGTGCCAGCATCGGCGGGACGGGACAGGGAGCTTTCTTT. It is translated as CASIGGTGQGAFF.

The chain recombines TRBV7-9 with TRBJ1-2; D is possibly TRBD1 (5 bases). V was cut by 8 bases and J by 8 bases, with 15 bases left in between. The CDR3 covers 12 residues. In germline, CDR1 is SEHNR, CDR2 FQNEAQ (reference sequence). The CDR3 is CASVPEGRGYTF. In DNA form, the CDR3 reads TGTGCCAGCGTACCCGAGGGGCGAGGCTACACCTTC.